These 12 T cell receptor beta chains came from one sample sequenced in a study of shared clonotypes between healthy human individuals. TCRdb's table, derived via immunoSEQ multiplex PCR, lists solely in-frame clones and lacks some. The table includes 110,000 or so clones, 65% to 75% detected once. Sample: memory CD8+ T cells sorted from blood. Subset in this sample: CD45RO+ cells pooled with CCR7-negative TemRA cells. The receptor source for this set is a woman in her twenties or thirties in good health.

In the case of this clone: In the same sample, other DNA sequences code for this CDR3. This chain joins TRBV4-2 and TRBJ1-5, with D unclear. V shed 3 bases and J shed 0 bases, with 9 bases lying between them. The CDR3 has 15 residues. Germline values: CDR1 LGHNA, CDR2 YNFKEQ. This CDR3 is CASSQVQYSNQPQHF. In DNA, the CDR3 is TGTGCCAGCAGCCAGGTACAATATAGCAATCAGCCCCAGCATTTT.

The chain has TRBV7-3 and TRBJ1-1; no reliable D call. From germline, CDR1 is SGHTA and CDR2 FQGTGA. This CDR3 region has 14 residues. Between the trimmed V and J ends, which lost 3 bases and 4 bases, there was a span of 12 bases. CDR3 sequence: CASSLVGSGTEAFF. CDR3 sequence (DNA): TGTGCCAGCAGCTTGGTTGGATCGGGCACTGAAGCTTTCTTT. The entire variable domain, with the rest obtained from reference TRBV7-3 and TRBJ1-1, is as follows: GAGVSQTPSNKVTEKGKYVELRCDPISGHTALYWYRQSLGQGPEFLIYFQGTGAADDSGLPNDRFFAVRPEGSVSTLKIQRTERGDSAVYLCASSLVGSGTEAFFGQGTRLTVV.

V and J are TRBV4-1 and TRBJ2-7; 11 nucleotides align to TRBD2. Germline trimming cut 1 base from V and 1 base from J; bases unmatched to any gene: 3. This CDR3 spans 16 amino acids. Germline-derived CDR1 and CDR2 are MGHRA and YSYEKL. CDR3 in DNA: TGCGCCAGCAGCCAAGGACTAGCGGGGTTTTCCTACGAGCAGTACTTC. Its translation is CASSQGLAGFSYEQYF.

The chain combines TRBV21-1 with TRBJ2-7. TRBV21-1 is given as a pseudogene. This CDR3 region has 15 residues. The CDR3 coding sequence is TGTGCCAGCACCAGAGTTCCGGGGCCAGACTACGAGCAGTACTTC. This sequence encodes CASTRVPGPDYEQYF.

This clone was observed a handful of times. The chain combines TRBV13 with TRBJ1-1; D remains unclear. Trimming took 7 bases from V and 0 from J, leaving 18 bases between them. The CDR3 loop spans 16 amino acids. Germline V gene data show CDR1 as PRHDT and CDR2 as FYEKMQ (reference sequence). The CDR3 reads CASTQKGRSLNTEAFF. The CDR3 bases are TGTGCCAGCACGCAGAAAGGGAGATCCTTGAACACTGAAGCTTTCTTT. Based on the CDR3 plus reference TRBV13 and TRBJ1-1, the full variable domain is AAGVIQSPRHLIKEKRETATLKCYPIPRHDTVYWYQQGPGQDPQFLISFYEKMQSDKGSIPDRFSAQQFSDYHSELNMSSLELGDSALYFCASTQKGRSLNTEAFFGQGTRLTVV.

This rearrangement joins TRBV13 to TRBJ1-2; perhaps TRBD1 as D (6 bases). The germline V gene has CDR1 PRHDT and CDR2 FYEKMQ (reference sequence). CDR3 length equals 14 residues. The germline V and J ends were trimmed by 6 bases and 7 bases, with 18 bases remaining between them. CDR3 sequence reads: CASRFLGGPAGYTF. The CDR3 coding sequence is TGTGCCAGCAGATTCTTAGGGGGGCCGGCTGGCTACACCTTC.

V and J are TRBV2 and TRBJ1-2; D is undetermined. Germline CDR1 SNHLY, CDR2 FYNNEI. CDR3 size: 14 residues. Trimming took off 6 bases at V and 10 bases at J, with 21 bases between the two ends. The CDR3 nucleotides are TGTGCCAGCAGAGCTCTTGCCGAGCTCCCAAACTACACCTTC. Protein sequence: CASRALAELPNYTF.

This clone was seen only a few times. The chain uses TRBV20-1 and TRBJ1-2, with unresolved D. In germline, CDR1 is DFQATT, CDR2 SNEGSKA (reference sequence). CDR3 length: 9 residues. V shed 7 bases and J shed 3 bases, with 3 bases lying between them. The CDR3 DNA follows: TGCAGTGGGTACTATGGCTACACCTTC. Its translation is CSGYYGYTF.

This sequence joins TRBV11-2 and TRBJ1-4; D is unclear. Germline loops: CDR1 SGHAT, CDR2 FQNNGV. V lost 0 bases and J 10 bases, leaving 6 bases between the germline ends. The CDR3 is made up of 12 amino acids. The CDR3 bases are TGTGCCAGCAGCTTAGAGGATCGAAAACTGTTTTTT. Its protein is CASSLEDRKLFF.

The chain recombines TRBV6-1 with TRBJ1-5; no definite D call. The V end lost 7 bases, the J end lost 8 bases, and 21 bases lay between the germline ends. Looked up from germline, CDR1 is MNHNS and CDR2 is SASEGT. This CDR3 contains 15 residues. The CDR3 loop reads CASKVERVAVEPQHF. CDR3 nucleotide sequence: TGTGCCAGCAAAGTCGAGCGGGTAGCAGTAGAGCCCCAGCATTTT.

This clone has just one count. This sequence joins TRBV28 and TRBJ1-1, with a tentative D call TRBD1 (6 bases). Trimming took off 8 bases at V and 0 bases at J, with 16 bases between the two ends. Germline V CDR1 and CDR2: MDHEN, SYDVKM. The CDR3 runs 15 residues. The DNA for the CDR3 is TGTGCCAGCGGTACCCAGGGGCTGATGAACACTGAAGCTTTCTTT. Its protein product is CASGTQGLMNTEAFF. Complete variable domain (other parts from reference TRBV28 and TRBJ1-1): DVKVTQSSRYLVKRTGEKVFLECVQDMDHENMFWYRQDPGLGLRLIYFSYDVKMKEKGDIPEGYSVSREKKERFSLILESASTNQTSMYLCASGTQGLMNTEAFFGQGTRLTVV.

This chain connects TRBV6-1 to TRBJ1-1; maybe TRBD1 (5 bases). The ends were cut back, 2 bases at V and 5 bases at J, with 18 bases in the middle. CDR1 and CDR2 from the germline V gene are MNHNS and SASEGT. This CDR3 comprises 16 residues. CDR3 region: CASSEQGWYGGTEAFF. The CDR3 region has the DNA TGTGCCAGCAGTGAACAAGGATGGTATGGGGGGACTGAAGCTTTCTTT.